Sequencing of this T cell receptor beta chain was carried out in a study of T cell responses to AZD1222 COVID-19 vaccine. Assay used: immunoSEQ multiplex PCR; TCRdb lists only in-frame clones, some missing. Of 150,000 to 200,000 clones listed, around nine tenths are singletons. The V gene end was trimmed by 5 bases and the J gene end by 5 bases; junction bases not matched to a gene: 9. The CDR3 has 15 amino acids. From germline, CDR1 is SGHAT and CDR2 FQNNGV. The starting material was peripheral blood, obtained on day 0 of AZD1222 vaccination. This clonotype was obtained from an adult in good health. The V call is TRBV11-2, the J call TRBJ1-1; 9 bases fit TRBD1. The CDR3 DNA is TGTGCCAGCAGCCGGTACAGGGGGCAGGGGACTGAAGCTTTCTTT. This encodes CASSRYRGQGTEAFF.